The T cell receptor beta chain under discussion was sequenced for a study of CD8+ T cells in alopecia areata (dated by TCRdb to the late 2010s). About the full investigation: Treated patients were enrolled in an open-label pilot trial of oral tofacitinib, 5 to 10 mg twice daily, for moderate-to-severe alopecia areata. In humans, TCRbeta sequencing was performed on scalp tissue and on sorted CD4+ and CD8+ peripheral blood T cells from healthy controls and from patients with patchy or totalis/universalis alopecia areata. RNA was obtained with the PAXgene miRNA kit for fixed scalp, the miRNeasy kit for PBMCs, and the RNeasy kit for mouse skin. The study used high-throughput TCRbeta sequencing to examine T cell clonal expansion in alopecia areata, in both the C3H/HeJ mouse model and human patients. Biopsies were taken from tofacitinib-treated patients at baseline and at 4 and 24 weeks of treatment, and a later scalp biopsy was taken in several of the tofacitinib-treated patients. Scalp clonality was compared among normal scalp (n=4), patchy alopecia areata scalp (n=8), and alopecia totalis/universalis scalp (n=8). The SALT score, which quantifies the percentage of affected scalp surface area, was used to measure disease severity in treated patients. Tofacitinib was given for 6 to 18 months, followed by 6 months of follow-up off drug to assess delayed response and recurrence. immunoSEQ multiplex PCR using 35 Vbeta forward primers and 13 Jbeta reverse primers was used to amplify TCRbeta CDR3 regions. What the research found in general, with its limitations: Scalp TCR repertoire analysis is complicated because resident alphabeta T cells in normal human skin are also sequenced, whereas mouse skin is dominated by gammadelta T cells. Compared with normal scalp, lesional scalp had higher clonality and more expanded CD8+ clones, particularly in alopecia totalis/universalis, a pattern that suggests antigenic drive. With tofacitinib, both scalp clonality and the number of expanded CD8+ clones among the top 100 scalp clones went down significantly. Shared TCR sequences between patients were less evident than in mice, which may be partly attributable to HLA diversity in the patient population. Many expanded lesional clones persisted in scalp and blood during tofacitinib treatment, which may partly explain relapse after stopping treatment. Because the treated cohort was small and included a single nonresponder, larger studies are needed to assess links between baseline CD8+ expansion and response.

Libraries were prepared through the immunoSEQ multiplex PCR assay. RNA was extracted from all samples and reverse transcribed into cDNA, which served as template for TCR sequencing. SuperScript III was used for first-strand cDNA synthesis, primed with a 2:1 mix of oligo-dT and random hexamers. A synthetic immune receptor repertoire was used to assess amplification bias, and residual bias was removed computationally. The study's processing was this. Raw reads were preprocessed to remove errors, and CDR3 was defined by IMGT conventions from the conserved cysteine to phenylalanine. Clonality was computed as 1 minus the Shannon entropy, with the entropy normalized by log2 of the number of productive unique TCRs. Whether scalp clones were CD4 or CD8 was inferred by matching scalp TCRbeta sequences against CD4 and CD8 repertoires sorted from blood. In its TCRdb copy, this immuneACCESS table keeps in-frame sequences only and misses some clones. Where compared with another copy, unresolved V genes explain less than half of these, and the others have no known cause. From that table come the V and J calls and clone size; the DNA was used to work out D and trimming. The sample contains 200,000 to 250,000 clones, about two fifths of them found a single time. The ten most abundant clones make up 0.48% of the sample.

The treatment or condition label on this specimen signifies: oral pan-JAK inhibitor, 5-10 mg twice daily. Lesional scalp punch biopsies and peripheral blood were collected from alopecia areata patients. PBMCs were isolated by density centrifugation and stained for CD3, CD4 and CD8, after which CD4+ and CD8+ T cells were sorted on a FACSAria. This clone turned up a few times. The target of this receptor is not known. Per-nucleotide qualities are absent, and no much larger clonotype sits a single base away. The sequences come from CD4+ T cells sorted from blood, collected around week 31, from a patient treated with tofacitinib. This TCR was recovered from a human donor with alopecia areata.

Here the CDR3 is given as CASRPRLAPQETQYF. The nucleotide sequence is given as TGTGCCAGCAGACCCCGACTAGCGCCTCAAGAGACCCAGTACTTC. The chain uses TRBV7-8 and TRBJ2-5, and TRBD2 aligns with 8 junction nucleotides. CDR1 SGHVS and CDR2 FQNEAQ were looked up in the germline V gene. Taken from cysteine to phenylalanine, the CDR3 has 15 residues. The read is trimmed to its CDR3 DNA, 45 bases read in frame from base 1. The junction shows trimming of 6 bases on V and 2 bases on J, and the gene matches do not reach 8 bases of it.